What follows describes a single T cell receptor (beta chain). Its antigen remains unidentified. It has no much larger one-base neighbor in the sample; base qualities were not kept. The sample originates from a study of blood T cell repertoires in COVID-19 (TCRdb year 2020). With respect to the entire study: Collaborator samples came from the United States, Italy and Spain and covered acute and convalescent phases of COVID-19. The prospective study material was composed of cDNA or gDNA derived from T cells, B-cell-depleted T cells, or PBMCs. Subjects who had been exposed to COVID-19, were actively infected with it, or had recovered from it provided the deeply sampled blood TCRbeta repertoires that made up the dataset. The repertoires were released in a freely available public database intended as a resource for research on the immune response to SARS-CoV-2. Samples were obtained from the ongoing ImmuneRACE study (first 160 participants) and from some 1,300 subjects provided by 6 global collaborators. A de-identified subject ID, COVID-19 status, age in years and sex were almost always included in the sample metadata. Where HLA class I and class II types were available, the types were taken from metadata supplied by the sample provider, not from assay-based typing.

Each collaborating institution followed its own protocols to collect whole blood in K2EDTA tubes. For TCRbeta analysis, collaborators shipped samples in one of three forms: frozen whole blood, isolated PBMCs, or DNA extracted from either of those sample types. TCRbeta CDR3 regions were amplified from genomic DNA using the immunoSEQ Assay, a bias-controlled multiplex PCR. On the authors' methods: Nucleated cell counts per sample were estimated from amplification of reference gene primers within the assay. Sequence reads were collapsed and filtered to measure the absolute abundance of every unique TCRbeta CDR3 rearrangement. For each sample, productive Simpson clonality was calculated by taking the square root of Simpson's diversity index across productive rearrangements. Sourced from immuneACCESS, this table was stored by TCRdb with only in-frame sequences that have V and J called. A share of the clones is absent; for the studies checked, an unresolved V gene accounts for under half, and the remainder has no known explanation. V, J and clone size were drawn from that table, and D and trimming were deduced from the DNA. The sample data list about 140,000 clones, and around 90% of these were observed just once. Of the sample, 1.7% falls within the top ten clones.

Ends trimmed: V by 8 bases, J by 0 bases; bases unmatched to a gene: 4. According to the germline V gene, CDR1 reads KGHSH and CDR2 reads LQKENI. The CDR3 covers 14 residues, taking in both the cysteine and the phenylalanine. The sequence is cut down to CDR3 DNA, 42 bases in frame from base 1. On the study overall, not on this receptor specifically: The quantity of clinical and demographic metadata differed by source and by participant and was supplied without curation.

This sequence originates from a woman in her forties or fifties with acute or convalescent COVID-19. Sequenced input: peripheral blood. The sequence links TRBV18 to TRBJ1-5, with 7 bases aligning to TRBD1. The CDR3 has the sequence CASTTGNSNQPQHF. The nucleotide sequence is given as TGTGCCAGCACGACAGGGAATAGCAATCAGCCCCAGCATTTT.